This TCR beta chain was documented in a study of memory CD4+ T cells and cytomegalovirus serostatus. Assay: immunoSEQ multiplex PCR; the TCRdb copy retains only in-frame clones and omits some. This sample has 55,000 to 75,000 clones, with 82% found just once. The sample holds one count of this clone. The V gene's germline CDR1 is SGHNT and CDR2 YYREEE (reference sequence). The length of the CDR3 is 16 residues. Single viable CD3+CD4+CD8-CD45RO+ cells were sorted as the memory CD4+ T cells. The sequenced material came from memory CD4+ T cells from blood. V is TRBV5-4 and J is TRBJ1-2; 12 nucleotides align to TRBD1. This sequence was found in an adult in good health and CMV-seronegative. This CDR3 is CATGEGQGAANYGYTF. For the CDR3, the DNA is TGTGCAACCGGGGAGGGACAGGGGGCCGCAAACTATGGCTACACCTTC.